In its sample, the clone carrying this TCR beta chain was seen a few times. Its target is not known. Sequencing was performed with immunoSEQ multiplex PCR; in TCRdb, only in-frame clones are kept and a portion is missing. The profile shows over 100,000 clones, around nine tenths of them singletons. This CDR3 has 13 residues. Germline-derived CDR1 and CDR2 are SGDLS and YYNGEE. Trimming shortened V by 2 bases and J by 5 bases, and 8 bases separated the two germline ends. This sample was included in a study of T cell responses to AZD1222 COVID-19 vaccine. Study findings and constraints: Spike as a whole was targeted by vaccine-associated CD4 TCRs, dominant at 160-218 and 743-854. Rises in breadth and depth of Spike-specific TCRs came after two AZD1222 doses. After the peak T cell response, and only then, were repertoires sampled. White British people made up most donors, females outnumbered males, and clonal diversity was possibly underestimated.

The chain is built from TRBV9 and TRBJ2-1; weak D call: TRBD1 (5 bases). The sequence was obtained from an adult in good health. The sample here was peripheral blood, taken on day 0 of AZD1222 vaccination. The CDR3 protein is CASSVDSDNEQFF. DNA of the CDR3: TGTGCCAGCAGCGTTGACAGCGACAATGAGCAGTTCTTC. Full variable domain (outside the CDR3, taken from reference TRBV9 and TRBJ2-1): DSGVTQTPKHLITATGQRVTLRCSPRSGDLSVYWYQQSLDQGLQFLIQYYNGEERAKGNILERFSAQQFPDLHSELNLSSLELGDSALYFCASSVDSDNEQFFGPGTRLTVL.